The clone carrying this T cell receptor (beta chain) was observed once. The record originates from a study of immune evolution from preneoplasia to lung adenocarcinoma. At the level of the study: HLA loss of heterozygosity: about 7% AIS, approximately 15% MIA, roughly 30% ADC, none AAH.

Method: immunoSEQ multiplex PCR; TCRdb's copy keeps in-frame clones and lacks some. The table includes 6,000 or so clones, around 73% detected once. The CDR3 is 15 amino acids. Germline values: CDR1 LNHNV, CDR2 YYDKDF (reference sequence). The sequence derives from a donor older than 65 with lung adenocarcinoma. V is TRBV15 and J is TRBJ2-5; D is possibly TRBD2 (5 bases). The better agreement between TRBJ2-7 and the DNA end casts doubt on the J call. The specimen was FFPE lung adenocarcinoma in situ tissue. CDR3 coding DNA: TGTGCCACCAGCAGAGATGCGGTGGCGGGCTACGAGCAGTACTTC. Translated, it gives CATSRDAVAGYEQYF.